The 19 T cell receptor beta chains listed next were all sequenced from one sample in a study of CD8 T cells in Susac syndrome. RNA in amounts of roughly 0.5 to 1 ug was reverse transcribed with random hexamers. TCRdb re-called the immunoSEQ multiplex PCR reads through MiXCR, storing one row per CDR3 protein. The sample shows roughly 150,000 distinct CDR3 sequences, approximately 95% of them seen only once. The specimen sequenced was CD4+ T cells from PBMCs. All receptors derive from a human donor with Susac syndrome.

This clonotype was recorded only once. The chain is built from TRBV15 and TRBJ2-2; D is undetermined. The CDR3 spans 13 residues. Germline-derived CDR1 and CDR2 are LNHNV and YYDKDF (reference sequence). Trimming took off 4 bases at V and 5 bases at J, with 8 bases between the two ends. The CDR3 protein is CATSTPLTGELFF. The CDR3 DNA reads TGTGCCACCAGCACTCCCTTGACCGGGGAGCTGTTTTTT.

V gene TRBV3-1 combines with J gene TRBJ2-1; a possible D gene is TRBD1 (5 bases). The CDR3 consists of 13 residues. With 1 base removed from V and 9 bases from J, the gap between germline ends came to 10 bases. The germline CDR1 and CDR2 sequences are LGHDT and YNNKEL (reference sequence). CDR3 nucleotide sequence: TGTGCCAGCAGCCAAGCCACAGGTAGTGAGCAGTTCTTC. This codes for CASSQATGSEQFF.

J is TRBJ1-5 and V is TRBV6-1; 8 nucleotides align to TRBD1. This CDR3 is 15 amino acids long. Germline loops: CDR1 MNHNS, CDR2 SASEGT. The V gene end was trimmed by 6 bases and the J gene end by 3 bases; junction bases not matched to a gene: 7. This chain's CDR3 is CASSGQGGNNQPQHF. In DNA form, the CDR3 reads TGTGCCAGCAGCGGACAGGGAGGGAACAATCAGCCCCAGCATTTT.

The chain uses TRBV4-2 and TRBJ1-1; tentative D call: TRBD1 (6 bases). This CDR3 is built from 17 residues. The germline V and J ends were trimmed by 0 bases and 1 base, with 15 bases remaining between them. Germline values: CDR1 LGHNA, CDR2 YNFKEQ. The chain's CDR3 is CASSQDPSGAGNTEAFF. The CDR3 region has the DNA TGTGCCAGCAGCCAAGACCCCTCGGGGGCGGGGAACACTGAAGCTTTCTTT.

The genes are TRBV9 and TRBJ1-2; D is unclear. There are 14 residues in the CDR3. Germline V gene data show CDR1 as SGDLS and CDR2 as YYNGEE. Between the trimmed V and J ends, which lost 6 bases and 6 bases, there was a span of 18 bases. Here the CDR3 reads CASTLYVGSDGYTF. The CDR3 coding sequence is TGTGCCAGCACCCTTTATGTCGGATCGGATGGCTACACCTTC.

The V call is TRBV4-2, the J call TRBJ1-6; TRBD1 is a possible D gene (5 bases). Trimming removed 1 base from V and 7 bases from J, with 14 bases in between. Germline CDR1 is LGHNA and CDR2 is YNFKEQ. The CDR3 consists of 16 residues. The CDR3 reads CASSQVSTGVNSPLHF. CDR3 bases: TGTGCCAGCAGCCAAGTTTCCACAGGAGTAAATTCACCCCTCCACTTT.

This chain uses TRBV7-3 with TRBJ2-3; D is ambiguous. This CDR3 is 14 amino acids long. From germline, CDR1 is SGHTA and CDR2 FQGTGA. Trimming pared 4 bases from V and 2 bases from J, leaving 10 bases between. As DNA, the CDR3 is TGTGCCAGCAGCTCCAACGCAATCACAGATACGCAGTATTTT. Its protein is CASSSNAITDTQYF.

The chain is built from TRBV29-1 and TRBJ1-6, with 9 positions matching TRBD1. This CDR3 is 13 amino acids long. With V trimmed by 6 bases and J by 6 bases, 3 bases remained unmatched. Germline-derived CDR1 and CDR2 are SQVTM and ANQGSEA. CDR3 protein: CSVGDRVNSPLHF. DNA for the CDR3: TGCAGCGTCGGGGACAGGGTTAATTCACCCCTCCACTTT.

The rearrangement joins TRBV21-1 to TRBJ1-2; no check of the table's D call, TRBD1, against the DNA was made. TRBV21-1 is classified as a pseudogene. This CDR3 contains 10 residues. DNA for the CDR3: TGTGCCAGCACAGGGTATGGCTACACCTTC. It specifies CASTGYGYTF.

This clonotype was observed a few times. V usage is TRBV6-5 and J usage is TRBJ2-1; 9 bases fit TRBD2. CDR1 is MNHEY, CDR2 SVGAGI, per germline. J lost 6 bases, V lost 4 bases, and 4 bases had no gene match. This CDR3 spans 14 amino acids. The CDR3 reads CASSLMRGGNEQFF. CDR3 coding DNA: TGTGCCAGCAGTTTGATGCGGGGGGGCAATGAGCAGTTCTTC.

The chain joins TRBV5-1 to TRBJ2-7, with 7 bases matching TRBD1. The junction had 7 bases not matched to a gene; V was cut back by 1 base and J by 3 bases. This CDR3 has 15 amino acids. Germline loops: CDR1 SGHRS, CDR2 YFSETQ. The CDR3 region has the DNA TGCGCCAGCAGCTTGCCGAGACAGGGCCTCTACGAGCAGTACTTC. This gives the protein CASSLPRQGLYEQYF.

This clonotype was found once. This chain connects TRBV19 to TRBJ2-3; TRBD1 or TRBD2 may be the D gene (5 bases each). The CDR3 extends over 14 amino acids. V gave up 7 bases and J gave up 6 bases, with 17 bases separating them. Germline CDR1 LNHDA, CDR2 SQIVND (reference sequence). The CDR3 nucleotides read TGTGCCAGTACCTCGGGACCAGAGGTGGATACGCAGTATTTT. Protein product: CASTSGPEVDTQYF.

The chain joins TRBV12-5 to TRBJ2-2, with no clear D. From germline, CDR1 is LGHNT and CDR2 FRNRAP. The CDR3 covers 14 residues. The V end lost 7 bases, the J end lost 0 bases, and 9 bases lay between the germline ends. CDR3 coding DNA: TGTGCTAGTGCGGCGGATTCGAACACCGGGGAGCTGTTTTTT. Its protein product is CASAADSNTGELFF.

The rearrangement joins TRBV29-1 to TRBJ2-7, with D possibly TRBD1 on 5 matching bases. Per the germline V gene, CDR1 is SQVTM and CDR2 is ANQGSEA. V was shortened by 4 bases and J by 2 bases, with 9 bases between the two germline ends. The CDR3 spans 12 residues. The CDR3 loop reads CSVGRQTYEQYF. In DNA form, the CDR3 reads TGCAGCGTTGGCCGACAGACCTACGAGCAGTACTTC.

A single count supports this clonotype. In DNA form, the CDR3 reads TGTGCCAGCAGGGGGACAGGCAACTCACCCCTCCACTTT. This sequence encodes CASRGTGNSPLHF. The chain has TRBV12-3 or TRBV12-4 and TRBJ1-6, with TRBD1 matching 8 bases. The V segment lost 6 bases and the J segment 10 bases; nucleotides outside the gene matches: 5. CDR3 length: 13 amino acids.

This clonotype was seen a single time. DNA of the CDR3: TGTGCCAGCTCACAGGGGGCGAATGAAAAACTGTTTTTT. This encodes CASSQGANEKLFF. The genes are TRBV18 and TRBJ1-4; TRBD1 matches 7 bases. Germline CDR1 KGHSH, CDR2 LQKENI. The CDR3 consists of 13 residues. Germline trimming cut 4 bases from V and 5 bases from J; bases unmatched to any gene: 1.

The rearrangement uses TRBV24-1 and TRBJ2-1; possibly TRBD2 for D (7 bases). The germline V gene encodes CDR1 KGHDR and CDR2 SFDVKD. Trimming left V 3 bases short and J 3 bases short, with 11 bases between. The CDR3 runs to 15 residues. CDR3 sequence (DNA): TGTGCCACCAGTGATAGGAGGGGGGGCTACAATGAGCAGTTCTTC. It yields the protein CATSDRRGGYNEQFF.

The chain uses TRBV20-1 and TRBJ1-5; TRBD1 agrees at 9 bases. The CDR3 consists of 13 residues. V gave up 5 bases and J gave up 7 bases; unmatched junction bases: 6. Looked up from germline, CDR1 is DFQATT and CDR2 is SNEGSKA (reference sequence). Here the CDR3 reads CSAGTGIGQPQHF. CDR3 nucleotide sequence: TGCAGTGCTGGGACAGGGATTGGGCAGCCCCAGCATTTT.

The chain links TRBV5-1 to TRBJ1-5; D not resolved. Germline CDR1 SGHRS, CDR2 YFSETQ. V lost 7 bases and J lost 0, with 11 bases in between. CDR3 size: 14 residues. CDR3 residues: CASLPEHSNQPQHF. The CDR3 DNA reads TGCGCCAGCCTCCCTGAACATAGCAATCAGCCCCAGCATTTT.